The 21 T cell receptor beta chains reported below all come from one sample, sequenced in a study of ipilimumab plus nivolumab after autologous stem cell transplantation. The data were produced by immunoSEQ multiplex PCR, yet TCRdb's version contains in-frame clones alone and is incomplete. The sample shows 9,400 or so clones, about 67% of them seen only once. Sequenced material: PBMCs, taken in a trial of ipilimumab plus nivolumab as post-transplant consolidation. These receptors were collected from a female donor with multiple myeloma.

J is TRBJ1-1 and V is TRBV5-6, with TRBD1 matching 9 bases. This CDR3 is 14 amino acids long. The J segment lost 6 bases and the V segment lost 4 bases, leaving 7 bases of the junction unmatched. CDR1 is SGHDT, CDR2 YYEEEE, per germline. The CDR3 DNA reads TGTGCCAGCAGCACGACAGGGGGAGGCGCTGAAGCTTTCTTT. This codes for CASSTTGGGAEAFF.

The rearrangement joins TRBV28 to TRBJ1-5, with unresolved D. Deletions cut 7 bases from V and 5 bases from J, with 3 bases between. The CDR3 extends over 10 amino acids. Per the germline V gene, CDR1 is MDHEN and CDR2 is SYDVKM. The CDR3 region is CASNYQPQHF. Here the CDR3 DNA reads TGTGCCAGCAATTATCAGCCCCAGCATTTT.

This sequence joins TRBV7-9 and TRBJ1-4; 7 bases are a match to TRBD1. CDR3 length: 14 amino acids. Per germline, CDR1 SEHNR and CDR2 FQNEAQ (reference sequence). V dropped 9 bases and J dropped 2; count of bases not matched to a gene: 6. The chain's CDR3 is CASRQQGTNEKLFF. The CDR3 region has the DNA TGTGCCAGTCGCCAACAGGGGACTAATGAAAAACTGTTTTTT.

CDR3: CASRENTEFWTGELFF. CDR3 DNA: TGTGCCAGTAGAGAGAATACAGAGTTTTGGACCGGGGAGCTGTTTTTT. The gene calls are TRBV19 and TRBJ2-2; D unresolved. The V end was cut by 6 bases, the J end by 5 bases, with 19 bases between. The CDR3 is made up of 16 amino acids. CDR1 and CDR2 from the germline V gene are LNHDA and SQIVND (reference sequence). Full variable domain (missing parts from reference TRBV19 and TRBJ2-2): DGGITQSPKYLFRKEGQNVTLSCEQNLNHDAMYWYRQDPGQGLRLIYYSQIVNDFQKGDIAEGYSVSREKKESFPLTVTSAQKNPTAFYLCASRENTEFWTGELFFGEGSRLTVL.

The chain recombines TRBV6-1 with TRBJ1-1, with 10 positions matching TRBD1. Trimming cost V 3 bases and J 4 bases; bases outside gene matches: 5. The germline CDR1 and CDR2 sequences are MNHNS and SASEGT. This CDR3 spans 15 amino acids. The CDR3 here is CASSDDRGRITEAFF. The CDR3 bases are TGTGCCAGCAGTGACGACAGGGGGCGTATCACTGAAGCTTTCTTT.

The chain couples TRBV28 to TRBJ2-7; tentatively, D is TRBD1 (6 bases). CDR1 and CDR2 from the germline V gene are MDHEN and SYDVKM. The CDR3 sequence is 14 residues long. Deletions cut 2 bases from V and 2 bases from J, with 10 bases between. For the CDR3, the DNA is TGTGCCAGCAGTTTAGGGGACATCGCCTACGAGCAGTACTTC. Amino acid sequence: CASSLGDIAYEQYF.

CDR3 nucleotide sequence: TGTGCCAGCACCCGGGACTCCTACAATGAGCAGTTCTTC. It yields the protein CASTRDSYNEQFF. The genes are TRBV6-1 and TRBJ2-1; possibly TRBD2 for D (5 bases). The CDR3 has 13 amino acids. Between the trimmed V and J ends, which lost 7 bases and 0 bases, there was a span of 7 bases. CDR1 is MNHNS and CDR2 is SASEGT in the germline V gene.

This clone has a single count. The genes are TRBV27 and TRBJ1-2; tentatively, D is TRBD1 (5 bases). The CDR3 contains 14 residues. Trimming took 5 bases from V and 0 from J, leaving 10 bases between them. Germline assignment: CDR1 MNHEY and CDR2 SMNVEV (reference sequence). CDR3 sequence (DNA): TGTGCCAGCAGTGCTTGGGGCTCTAACTATGGCTACACCTTC. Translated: CASSAWGSNYGYTF.

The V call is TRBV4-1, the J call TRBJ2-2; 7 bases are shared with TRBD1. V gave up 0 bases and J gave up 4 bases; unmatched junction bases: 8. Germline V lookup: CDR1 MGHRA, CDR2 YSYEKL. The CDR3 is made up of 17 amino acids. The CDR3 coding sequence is TGCGCCAGCAGCCAAGAACCGGGACAGCGAACCACCGGGGAGCTGTTTTTT. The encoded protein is CASSQEPGQRTTGELFF.

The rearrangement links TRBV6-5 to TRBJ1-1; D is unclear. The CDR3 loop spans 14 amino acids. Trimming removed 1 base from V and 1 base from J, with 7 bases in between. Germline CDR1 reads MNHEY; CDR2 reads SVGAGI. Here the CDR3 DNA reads TGTGCCAGCAGTTACTTGGGCGGGAACACTGAAGCTTTCTTT. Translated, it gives CASSYLGGNTEAFF.

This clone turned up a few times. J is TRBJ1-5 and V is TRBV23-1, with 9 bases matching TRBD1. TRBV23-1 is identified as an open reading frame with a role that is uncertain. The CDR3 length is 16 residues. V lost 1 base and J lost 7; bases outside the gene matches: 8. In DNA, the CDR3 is TGCGCCAGCAGTCAATATCGGACAGGGGATGGGCAGCCCCAGCATTTT. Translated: CASSQYRTGDGQPQHF.

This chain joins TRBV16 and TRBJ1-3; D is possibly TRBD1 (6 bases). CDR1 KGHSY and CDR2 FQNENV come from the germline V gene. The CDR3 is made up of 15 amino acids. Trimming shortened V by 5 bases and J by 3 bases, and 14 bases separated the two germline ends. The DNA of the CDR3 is TGTGCCAGCAGCTTTACCGGGACACTTGGAAACACCATATATTTT. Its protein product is CASSFTGTLGNTIYF. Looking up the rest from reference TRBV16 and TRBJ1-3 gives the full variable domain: GEEVAQTPKHLVRGEGQKAKLYCAPIKGHSYVFWYQQVLKNEFKFLISFQNENVFDETGMPKERFSAKCLPNSPCSLEIQATKLEDSAVYFCASSFTGTLGNTIYFGEGSWLTVV.

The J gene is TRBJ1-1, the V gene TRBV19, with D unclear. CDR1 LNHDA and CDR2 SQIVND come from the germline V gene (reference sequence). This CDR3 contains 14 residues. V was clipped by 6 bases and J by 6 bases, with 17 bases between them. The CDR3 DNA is TGTGCCAGTAGCACCGCAGTGGGTGCGGCTGAAGCTTTCTTT. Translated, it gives CASSTAVGAAEAFF.

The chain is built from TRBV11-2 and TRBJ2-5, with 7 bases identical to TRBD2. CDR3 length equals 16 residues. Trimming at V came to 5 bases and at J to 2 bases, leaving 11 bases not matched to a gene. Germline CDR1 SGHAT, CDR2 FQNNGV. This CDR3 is CASSGGVAGEQETQYF. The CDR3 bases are TGTGCCAGCAGCGGAGGGGTTGCGGGGGAACAAGAGACCCAGTACTTC.

As DNA, the CDR3 is TGTGCCAGCAGTTTTCCTGAGGGGAAGCAGTACTTC. It yields the protein CASSFPEGKQYF. The chain links TRBV6-4 to TRBJ2-7; D might be TRBD1 or TRBD2, each matching 5 bases. CDR3 length: 12 amino acids. CDR1 is MRHNA, CDR2 SNTAGT, per germline. Trimming pared 5 bases from V and 8 bases from J, leaving 13 bases between.

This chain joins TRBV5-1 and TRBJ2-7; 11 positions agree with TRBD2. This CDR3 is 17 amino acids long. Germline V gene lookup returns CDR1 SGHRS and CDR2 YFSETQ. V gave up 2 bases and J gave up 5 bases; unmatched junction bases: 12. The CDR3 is CASSLNWGLAELNEQYF. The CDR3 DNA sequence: TGCGCCAGCAGCTTAAATTGGGGACTAGCGGAATTAAACGAGCAGTACTTC. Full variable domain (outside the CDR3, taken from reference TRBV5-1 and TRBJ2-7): KAGVTQTPRYLIKTRGQQVTLSCSPISGHRSVSWYQQTPGQGLQFLFEYFSETQRNKGNFPGRFSGRQFSNSRSEMNVSTLELGDSALYLCASSLNWGLAELNEQYFGPGTRLTVT.

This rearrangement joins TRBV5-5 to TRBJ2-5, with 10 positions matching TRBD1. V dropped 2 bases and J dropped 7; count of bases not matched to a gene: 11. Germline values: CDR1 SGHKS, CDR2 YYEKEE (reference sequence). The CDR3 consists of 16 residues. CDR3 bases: TGTGCCAGCAGCTTACCCGGGGACAGGGGACAGGGGACCCAGTACTTC. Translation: CASSLPGDRGQGTQYF.

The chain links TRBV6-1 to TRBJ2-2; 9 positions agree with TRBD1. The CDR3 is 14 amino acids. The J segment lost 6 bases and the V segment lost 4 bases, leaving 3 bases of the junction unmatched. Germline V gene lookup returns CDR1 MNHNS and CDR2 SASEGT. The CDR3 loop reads CASSGDRVSGELFF. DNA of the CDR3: TGTGCCAGCAGTGGGGACAGGGTATCCGGGGAGCTGTTTTTT.

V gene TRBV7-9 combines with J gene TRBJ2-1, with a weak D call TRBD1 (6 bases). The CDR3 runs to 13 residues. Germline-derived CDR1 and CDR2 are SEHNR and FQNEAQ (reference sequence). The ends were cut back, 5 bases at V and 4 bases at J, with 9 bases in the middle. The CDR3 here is CASSETGYNEQFF. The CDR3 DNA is TGTGCCAGCAGCGAGACAGGATACAATGAGCAGTTCTTC. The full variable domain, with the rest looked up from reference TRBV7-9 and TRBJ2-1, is DTGVSQNPRHKITKRGQNVTFRCDPISEHNRLYWYRQTLGQGPEFLTYFQNEAQLEKSRLLSDRFSAERPKGSFSTLEIQRTEQGDSAMYLCASSETGYNEQFFGPGTRLTVL.

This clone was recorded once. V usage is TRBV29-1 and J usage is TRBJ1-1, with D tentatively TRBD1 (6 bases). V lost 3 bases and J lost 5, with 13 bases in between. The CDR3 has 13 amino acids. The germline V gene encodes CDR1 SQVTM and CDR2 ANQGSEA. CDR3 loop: CSVDLGGRTEAFF. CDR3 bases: TGCAGCGTTGATTTAGGGGGTAGGACTGAAGCTTTCTTT.

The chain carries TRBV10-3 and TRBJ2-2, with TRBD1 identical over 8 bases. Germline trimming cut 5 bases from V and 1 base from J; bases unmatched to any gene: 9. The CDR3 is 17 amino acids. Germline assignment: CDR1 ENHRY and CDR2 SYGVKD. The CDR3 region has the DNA TGTGCCATCAGTAAGGACAGGGACGGTAGGAACACCGGGGAGCTGTTTTTT. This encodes CAISKDRDGRNTGELFF.